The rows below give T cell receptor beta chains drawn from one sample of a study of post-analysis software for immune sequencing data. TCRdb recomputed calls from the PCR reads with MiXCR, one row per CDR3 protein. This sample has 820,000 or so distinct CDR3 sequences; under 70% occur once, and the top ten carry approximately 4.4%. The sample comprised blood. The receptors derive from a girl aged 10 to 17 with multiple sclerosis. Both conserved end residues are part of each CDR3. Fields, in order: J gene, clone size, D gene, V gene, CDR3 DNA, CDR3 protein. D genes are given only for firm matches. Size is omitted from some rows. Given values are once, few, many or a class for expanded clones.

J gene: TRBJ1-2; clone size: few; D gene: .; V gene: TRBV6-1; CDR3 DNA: TGTGCCAGCAGTGAATTGGTGGAGGGGGTCTATGGCTACACCTTC; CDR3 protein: CASSELVEGVYGYTF
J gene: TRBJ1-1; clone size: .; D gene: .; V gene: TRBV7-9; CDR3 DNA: TGTGCCAGCAGCTTAGCGGGAAGAGGGAACACTGAAGCTTTCTTT; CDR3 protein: CASSLAGRGNTEAFF
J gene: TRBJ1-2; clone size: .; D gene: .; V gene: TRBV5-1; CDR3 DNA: TGCGCCAGCAGGCCCGCCCCGGGAGGGAGCTATGGCTACACCTTC; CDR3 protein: CASRPAPGGSYGYTF
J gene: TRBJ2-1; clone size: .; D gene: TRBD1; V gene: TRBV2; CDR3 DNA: TGTGCCAGCCTGGAACGGGACAGGGACTACAATGAGCAGTTCTTC; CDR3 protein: CASLERDRDYNEQFF
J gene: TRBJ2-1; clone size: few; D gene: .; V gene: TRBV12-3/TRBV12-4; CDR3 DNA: TGTGCCAGCAGAGGGGGGGACTACAATGAGCAGTTCTTC; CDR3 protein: CASRGGDYNEQFF
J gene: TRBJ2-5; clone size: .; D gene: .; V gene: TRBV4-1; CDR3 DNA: TGCGCCAGCAGCCTCTCTAGCCGCCCCGGGGAGACCCAGTACTTC; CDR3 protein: CASSLSSRPGETQYF
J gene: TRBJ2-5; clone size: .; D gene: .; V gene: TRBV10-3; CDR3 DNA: TGTGCCATCAGTGAGTCTGGTAGGGGAATAAGGGAGACCCAGTACTTC; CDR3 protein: CAISESGRGIRETQYF
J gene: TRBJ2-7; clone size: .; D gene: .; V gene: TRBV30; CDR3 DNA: TGTGCCTGGAGTCCGGGACTGTCCTACGAGCAGTACTTC; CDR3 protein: CAWSPGLSYEQYF
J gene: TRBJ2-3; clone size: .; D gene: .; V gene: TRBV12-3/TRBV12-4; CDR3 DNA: TGTGCCAGCAGGGCGATGGGGACAGATACGCAGTATTTT; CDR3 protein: CASRAMGTDTQYF
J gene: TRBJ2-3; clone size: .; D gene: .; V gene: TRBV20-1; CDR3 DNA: TGCAGTGCCCCGCGGCAGGGATGGACAGATACGCAGTATTTT; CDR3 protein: CSAPRQGWTDTQYF
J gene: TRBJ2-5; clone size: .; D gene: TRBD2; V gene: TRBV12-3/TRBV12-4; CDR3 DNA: TGTGCCAGCAGGAAAAGCGGGGGGGCGGAGACCCAGTACTTC; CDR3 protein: CASRKSGGAETQYF
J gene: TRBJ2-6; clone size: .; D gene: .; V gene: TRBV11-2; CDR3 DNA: TGTGCCAGCAGCACCTCAATCCGGCCAAACTCTGGGGCCAACGTCCTGACTTTC; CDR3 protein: CASSTSIRPNSGANVLTF
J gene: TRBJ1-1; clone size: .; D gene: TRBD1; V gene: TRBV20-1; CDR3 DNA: TGCAGTAAATTTCGGACAGGGGACATACAGAGGAACACTGAAGCTTTCTTT; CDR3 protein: CSKFRTGDIQRNTEAFF
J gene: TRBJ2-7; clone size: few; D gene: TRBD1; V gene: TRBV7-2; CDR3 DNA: TGTGCCAGCAGCTCTTCACCTCCGGGACAGAGAGCCTACGAGCAGTACTTC; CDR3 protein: CASSSSPPGQRAYEQYF
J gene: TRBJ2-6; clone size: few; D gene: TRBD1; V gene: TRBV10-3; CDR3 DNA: TGTGCCATCAGTGGGGACAGGGGTTCGAATGGGGCCAACGTCCTGACTTTC; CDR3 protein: CAISGDRGSNGANVLTF
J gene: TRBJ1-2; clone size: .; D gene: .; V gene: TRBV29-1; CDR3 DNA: TGCAGCGTTGGGATTTACACCTTC; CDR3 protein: CSVGIYTF
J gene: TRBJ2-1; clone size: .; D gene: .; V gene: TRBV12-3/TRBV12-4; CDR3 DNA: TGTGCCAGCGGGGGATTTAGTGAGCAGTTCTTC; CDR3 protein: CASGGFSEQFF
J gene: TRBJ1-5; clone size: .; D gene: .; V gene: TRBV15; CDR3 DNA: TGTGCCACCAGCAGAGATCGAGTCAATCAGCCCCAGCATTTT; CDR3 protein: CATSRDRVNQPQHF
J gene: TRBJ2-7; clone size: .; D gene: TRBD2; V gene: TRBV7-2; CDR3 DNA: TGTGCCAGCAGGAAACTAGCGGGGGTGCCTATCCGCGAGCAGTACTTC; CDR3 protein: CASRKLAGVPIREQYF
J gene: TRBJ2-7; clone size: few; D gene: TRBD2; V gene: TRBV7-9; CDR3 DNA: TGTGCCAGCAGCCCGGAGAGCGGGGACGAGCAGTACTTC; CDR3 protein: CASSPESGDEQYF
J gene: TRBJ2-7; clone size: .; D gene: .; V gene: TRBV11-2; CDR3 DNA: TGTGCCAGCAGCTTTGGTAGCGGACTACCTCTCGAGCAGTACTTC; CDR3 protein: CASSFGSGLPLEQYF
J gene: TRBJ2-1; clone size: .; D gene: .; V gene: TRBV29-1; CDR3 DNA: TGCAGCGTCGAGATGGTGGGGGGCTCCTACAATGAGCAGTTCTTC; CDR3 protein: CSVEMVGGSYNEQFF